One T cell receptor (beta chain) is described in this entry. The target antigen is unknown. The table came from immunoSEQ multiplex PCR; TCRdb's copy has only in-frame clones and leaves some out. The sample yields just under 75,000 clones, about 94% seen once. This specimen belongs to a study of OX40 agonist ivuxolimab in advanced cancers. Overall study findings and caveats: There were also nonresponders showing low normalized T-cell clonal expansion.

With V trimmed by 1 base and J by 2 bases, 3 bases remained unmatched. There are 15 residues in the CDR3. The V gene's germline CDR1 is GTSNPN and CDR2 SVGIG (reference sequence). The sequenced sample was CD4+ or CD8+ T cells sorted from blood, obtained in a trial of the OX40 agonist ivuxolimab. The rearrangement joins TRBV30 to TRBJ1-5, with 9 bases lining up with TRBD1. The clonotype was recovered from an adult with an advanced solid tumor such as melanoma, head and neck, liver or kidney cancer. CDR3 loop: CAWSAQGAGNQPQHF. The CDR3 nucleotides read TGTGCCTGGAGTGCACAGGGGGCCGGCAATCAGCCCCAGCATTTT.